The present entry profiles one TCR beta chain with its context. Antigen unknown. 60 Vbeta and 13 Jbeta primers were used in PCR. TCRdb's table, derived via immunoSEQ multiplex PCR, lists solely in-frame clones and lacks some. The sample yields 80,000 to 95,000 clones, 60% to 80% seen once. This record comes from a study of cytomegalovirus exposure and HLA in healthy donors. Study-wide points: Most sequenced TCRs were rare (though some public TCRs occurred in many donors). In vitro testing confirmed three CMV-associated chains as specific for CMV antigens. The study assumed roughly uniform donor sequencing depth for presence/absence analyses. Later analysis indicated greater clonal expansion among HLA-associated TCR beta chains than among equally common other chains.

V lost 3 bases and J 2 bases, leaving 8 bases between the germline ends. Germline CDR1 LGHNA, CDR2 YNFKEQ. CDR3 length: 15 amino acids. The sample consisted of PBMCs. This rearrangement joins TRBV4-2 to TRBJ1-6, with a tentative D call TRBD1 (5 bases). This sequence originates from a female donor in good health and CMV-seronegative. CDR3 region: CASSQEGTYNSPLHF. The CDR3 bases are TGTGCCAGCAGCCAGGAGGGGACCTATAATTCACCCCTCCACTTT.